This T cell receptor beta chain emerged from a study of blood T cell repertoires in COVID-19. Germline V CDR1 and CDR2: LNHNV, YYDKDF (reference sequence). V lost 1 base and J 2 bases, leaving 9 bases between the germline ends. The CDR3 runs 14 residues. A single count supports this clone. Method: immunoSEQ multiplex PCR; TCRdb's copy keeps in-frame clones and lacks some. The sample lists 90,000 to 110,000 clones; around 84% were seen once. The chain uses TRBV15 and TRBJ2-7; D unresolved. The receptor was isolated from a woman older than 75 with active or convalescent COVID-19. Material: peripheral blood. The CDR3 reads CATSRVGSAYEQYF. CDR3 in DNA: TGTGCCACCAGCAGAGTGGGCTCAGCCTACGAGCAGTACTTC.